This T cell receptor beta chain was sequenced during a study of blood T cell repertoires in COVID-19. The wider study: The origin of the acute and convalescent COVID-19 samples was the United States, Italy and Spain.

V gave up 4 bases and J gave up 10 bases; unmatched junction bases: 7. The germline gives CDR1 SGHRS, CDR2 YFSETQ. This CDR3 contains 14 residues. Original analysis: Researchers report that nucleated cell counts were estimated from reference gene primer amplification. Only in-frame clones appear in the TCRdb table, and some are missing; sequencing was by immunoSEQ multiplex PCR. The V and J calls and clone size are taken from that table; D and trimming were inferred from the DNA. The sample shows about 130,000 clones, about four fifths of them seen only once. V gene TRBV5-1 combines with J gene TRBJ1-6; TRBD1 matches 8 bases. The receptor was derived from a man between 60 and 70 years old with acute or convalescent COVID-19. The sequencing input was peripheral blood. CDR3 nucleotide sequence: TGCGCCAGCAGCGAACGACAGGGGTTGTCACCCCTCCACTTT. Translation: CASSERQGLSPLHF. The full variable domain, completed using reference TRBV5-1 and TRBJ1-6, is KAGVTQTPRYLIKTRGQQVTLSCSPISGHRSVSWYQQTPGQGLQFLFEYFSETQRNKGNFPGRFSGRQFSNSRSEMNVSTLELGDSALYLCASSERQGLSPLHFGNGTRLTVT.